Listed below are T cell receptor beta chains from one sample, sequenced in a study of control samples from healthy donors and cancer patients. Clones were read by immunoSEQ multiplex PCR, and TCRdb kept only the in-frame ones, dropping some. The table lists some 200,000 clones, 91% of them singletons. Sample: blood. These receptors all come from a woman aged 25 to 39 in good health. Both conserved end residues are part of each CDR3. D genes are given only for firm matches. Only some rows state a clone size, as once, few, many or a class for expanded clones.

size,J,length,D,V,DNA,CDR3
once,TRBJ1-3,15,.,TRBV19,TGTGCCAGTAGTATCCGGACTTCGGGCGGAAACACCATATATTTT,CASSIRTSGGNTIYF
.,TRBJ2-3,12,.,TRBV9,TGTGCCAGCGGGGGTACCACAGATACGCAGTATTTT,CASGGTTDTQYF
.,TRBJ1-2,15,.,TRBV11-2,TGTGCCAGCAGCTTAGCAGGACCTCCTAACTATGGCTACACCTTC,CASSLAGPPNYGYTF
.,TRBJ1-3,18,.,TRBV4-1,TGCGCCAGCAGCCAAGATCTCGGGCCTTACAGCTCTGGAAACACCATATATTTT,CASSQDLGPYSSGNTIYF
.,TRBJ1-6,14,TRBD1,TRBV5-1,TGCGCCAGCAGCTACCAGGGGGCCAATTCACCCCTCCACTTT,CASSYQGANSPLHF
.,TRBJ2-6,15,.,TRBV6-2/TRBV6-3,TGTGCCAGCAGTTACCGGGCCGCCGGGGCCAACGTCCTGACTTTC,CASSYRAAGANVLTF
.,TRBJ1-3,14,TRBD1,TRBV5-4,TGTGCCAGCAGCTGGACAGGGGCAGGAAACACCATATATTTT,CASSWTGAGNTIYF
.,TRBJ1-1,12,.,TRBV14,TGTGCCAGCAGCGACAGGAACACTGAAGCTTTCTTT,CASSDRNTEAFF
.,TRBJ1-4,14,.,TRBV21-1,TGTGCCAGCAGCAAGGGACAGGGCGGGGAAAAACTGTTTTTT,CASSKGQGGEKLFF
.,TRBJ1-2,13,.,TRBV30,TGTGCCTGGAGTGGGGACGGTAACTATGGCTACACCTTC,CAWSGDGNYGYTF
.,TRBJ2-7,16,.,TRBV12-2,TGTGCAAGTCGCCTTTCCTCGGGGGCAAGCTCCTACGAGCAGTACTTC,CASRLSSGASSYEQYF
.,TRBJ1-2,14,TRBD1,TRBV5-1,TGCGCCAGCAGCTGGACAGGTGGTAACTATGGCTACACCTTC,CASSWTGGNYGYTF
.,TRBJ2-3,15,TRBD2,TRBV7-3,TGTGCCAGCAGCTTCGGGACTAGCGGGTCGGATACGCAGTATTTT,CASSFGTSGSDTQYF
.,TRBJ2-7,14,TRBD1,TRBV6-5,TGTGCCAGCAGTTACGGGGACAGCTCCTACGAGCAGTACTTC,CASSYGDSSYEQYF
.,TRBJ2-7,15,TRBD1,TRBV29-1,TGCAGCGTTGAGAGTGGGACAGGGTTAGTAGGCGAGCAGTACTTC,CSVESGTGLVGEQYF
.,TRBJ1-4,17,TRBD1,TRBV6-1,TGTGCCAGCAGTGAGGACAGGAGACTTGCAACTAATGAAAAACTGTTTTTT,CASSEDRRLATNEKLFF
.,TRBJ2-7,13,.,TRBV27,TGTGCCAGCAGTTTAGTGCAGGCCTACGAGCAGTACTTC,CASSLVQAYEQYF
.,TRBJ1-2,15,TRBD1,TRBV3-1/TRBV3-2,TGTGCCAGCAGCCAAGCCAGGGGGATCCTCTTTGGCTACACCTTC,CASSQARGILFGYTF
.,TRBJ1-2,13,.,TRBV5-4,TGTGCCAGCAGCTTGGTTGGGACCCATGGCTACACCTTC,CASSLVGTHGYTF
.,TRBJ2-5,17,TRBD2,TRBV4-1,TGCGCCAGCAGCCAAGATCCACTAGCGGGGGGGAGGGAGACCCAGTACTTC,CASSQDPLAGGRETQYF
.,TRBJ1-4,15,.,TRBV6-1,TGTGCCAGCAGTGAAGCTGGGCAGGGGAGTGAAAAACTGTTTTTT,CASSEAGQGSEKLFF
.,TRBJ2-4,14,.,TRBV6-2/TRBV6-3,TGTGCCAGCAGTTACTCCGGAGCCAAAAACATTCAGTACTTC,CASSYSGAKNIQYF
.,TRBJ2-7,15,TRBD1,TRBV7-3,TGTGCCAGCAGCTTAATGGGGGGACAGGGCCACGAGCAGTACTTC,CASSLMGGQGHEQYF
.,TRBJ1-1,15,.,TRBV19,TGTGCCAGTAGTATAGACAGGCCCATGAACACTGAAGCTTTCTTT,CASSIDRPMNTEAFF
.,TRBJ2-5,13,.,TRBV7-2,TGTGCCAGCAGCTTAGCACTCCAAGAGACCCAGTACTTC,CASSLALQETQYF
.,TRBJ2-3,18,TRBD2,TRBV9,TGTGCCAGCAGCGTATCACCGGGACTAGCGGGGGGACATAATACGCAGTATTTT,CASSVSPGLAGGHNTQYF
.,TRBJ1-2,13,.,TRBV28,TGTGCCAGCACCTTTAGTACAGGGAAAGGCTACACCTTC,CASTFSTGKGYTF
few,TRBJ1-2,12,.,TRBV12-3/TRBV12-4,TGTGCCAGCAGAGGGGGTTACTATGGCTACACCTTC,CASRGGYYGYTF
few,TRBJ2-5,14,TRBD2,TRBV3-1/TRBV3-2,TGTGCCAGCAGCCCCCGGGGGGACCAAGAGACCCAGTACTTC,CASSPRGDQETQYF